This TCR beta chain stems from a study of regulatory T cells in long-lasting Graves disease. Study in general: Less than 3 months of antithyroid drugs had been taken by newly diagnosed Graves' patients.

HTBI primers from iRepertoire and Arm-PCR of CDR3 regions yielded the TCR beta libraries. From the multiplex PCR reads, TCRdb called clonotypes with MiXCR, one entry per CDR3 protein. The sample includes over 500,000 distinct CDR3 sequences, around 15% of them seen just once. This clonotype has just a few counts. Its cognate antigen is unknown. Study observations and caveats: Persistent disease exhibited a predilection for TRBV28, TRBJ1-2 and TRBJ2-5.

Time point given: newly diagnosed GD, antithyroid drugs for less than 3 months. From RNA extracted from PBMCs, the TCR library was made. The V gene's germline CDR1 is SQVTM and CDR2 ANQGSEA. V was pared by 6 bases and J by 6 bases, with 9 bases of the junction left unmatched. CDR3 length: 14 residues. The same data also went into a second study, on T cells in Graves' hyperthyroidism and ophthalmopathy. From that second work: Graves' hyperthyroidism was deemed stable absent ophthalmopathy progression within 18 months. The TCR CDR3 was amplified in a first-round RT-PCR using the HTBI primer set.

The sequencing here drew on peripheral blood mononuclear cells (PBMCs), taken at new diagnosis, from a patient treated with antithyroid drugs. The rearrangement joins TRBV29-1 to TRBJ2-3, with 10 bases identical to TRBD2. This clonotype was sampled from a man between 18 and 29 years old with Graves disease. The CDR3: CSVLTSGIPDTQYF. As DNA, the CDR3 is TGCAGCGTCCTCACTAGCGGGATCCCTGATACGCAGTATTTT.